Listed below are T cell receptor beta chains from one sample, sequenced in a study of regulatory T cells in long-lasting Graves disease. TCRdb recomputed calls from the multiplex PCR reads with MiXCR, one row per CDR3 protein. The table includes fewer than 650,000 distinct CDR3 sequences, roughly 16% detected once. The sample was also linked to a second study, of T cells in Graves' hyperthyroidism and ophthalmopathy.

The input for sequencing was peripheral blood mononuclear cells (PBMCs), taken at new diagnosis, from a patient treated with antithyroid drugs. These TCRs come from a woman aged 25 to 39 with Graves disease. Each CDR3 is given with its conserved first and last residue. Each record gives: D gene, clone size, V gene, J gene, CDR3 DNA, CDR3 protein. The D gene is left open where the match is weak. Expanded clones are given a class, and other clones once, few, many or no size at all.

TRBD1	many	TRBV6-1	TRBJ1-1	TGTGCCAGCAGGGCGACAGGGCTGAACACTGAAGCTTTCTTT	CASRATGLNTEAFF
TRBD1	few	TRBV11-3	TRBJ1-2	TGTGCCAGCAGCACCCAAGGACAGGAAATCACCTTC	CASSTQGQEITF
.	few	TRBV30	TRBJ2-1	TGTGCCTGGATCAGTCATGGGAGCTCCTACAATGAGCAGTTCTTC	CAWISHGSSYNEQFF
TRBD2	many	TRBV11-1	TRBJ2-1	TGTGCCAGCAGCACCCTAGCGGGGCAAGCCTACAATGAGCAGTTCTTC	CASSTLAGQAYNEQFF
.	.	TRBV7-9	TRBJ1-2	TGTGCCAGCAGCTTCGGAGGGGCGCTGAATGGCTACACCTTC	CASSFGGALNGYTF
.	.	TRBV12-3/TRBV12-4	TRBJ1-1	TGTGCCAGCAGTTTAAGACAGATGAACACTGAAGCTTTCTTT	CASSLRQMNTEAFF
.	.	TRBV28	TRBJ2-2	TGTGCCAGCAGTTTATGGCAGGACCCCGGGGAGCTGTTTTTT	CASSLWQDPGELFF
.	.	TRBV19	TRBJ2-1	TGTGCCAGTAGTATGGGTATCTACGCCTACAATGAGCAGTTCTTC	CASSMGIYAYNEQFF
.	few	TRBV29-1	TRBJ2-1	TGCAGCCCGACCGGACCAAGCTCCTACAATGAGCAGTTCTTC	CSPTGPSSYNEQFF
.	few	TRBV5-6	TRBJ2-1	TGTGCCAGCAGCTTGTACAACAATGAGCAGTTCTTC	CASSLYNNEQFF
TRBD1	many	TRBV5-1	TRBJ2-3	TGCGCCAGCAGCTTAGACAGGGTCCGCACAGATACGCAGTATTTT	CASSLDRVRTDTQYF
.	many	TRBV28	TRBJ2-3	TGTGCCAGCACTTATGGGGGTAGCACAGATACGCAGTATTTT	CASTYGGSTDTQYF
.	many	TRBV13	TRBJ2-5	TGTGCCAGCAGCGGACAGTTCCAAGAGACCCAGTACTTC	CASSGQFQETQYF
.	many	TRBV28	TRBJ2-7	TGTGCCAGCAGCCCGGCGCTGGGGCCTGAGGACGAGCAGTACTTC	CASSPALGPEDEQYF
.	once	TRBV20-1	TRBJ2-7	TGCAGTGCTAGAAGGGCGGACGGGAGATACGAGCAGTACTTC	CSARRADGRYEQYF
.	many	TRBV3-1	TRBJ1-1	TGTGCCAGCAGCCAATTGGGGAACACTGAAGCTTTCTTT	CASSQLGNTEAFF
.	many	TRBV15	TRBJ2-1	TGTGCCACCAGCCACAAGGAGTGGAATGAGCAGTTCTTC	CATSHKEWNEQFF
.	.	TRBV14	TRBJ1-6	TGTGCCAGCAGCCAAGACTTCACGGACTCACCCCTCCACTTT	CASSQDFTDSPLHF
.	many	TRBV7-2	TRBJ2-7	TGTGCCAGCAGCTCCGTCGGCACCTACGAGCAGTACTTC	CASSSVGTYEQYF
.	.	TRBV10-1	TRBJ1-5	TGCGCCAGCCAACGAGCCCCCGTACCGGATCAGCCCCAGCATTTT	CASQRAPVPDQPQHF
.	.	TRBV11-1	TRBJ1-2	TGTGCCAGCAGCTTTGGGTCTTGGCAGGGCCCATATGGCTACACCTTC	CASSFGSWQGPYGYTF
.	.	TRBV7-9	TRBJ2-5	TGTGCCAGCAGCTTAGGGGGGGACCAGAAAAAGACCCAGTACTTC	CASSLGGDQKKTQYF
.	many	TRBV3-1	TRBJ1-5	TGTGCCAGCAGCCAGGACCTTTTGAAGCGGCCCCAGCATTTT	CASSQDLLKRPQHF
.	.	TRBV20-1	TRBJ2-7	TGCAGTGCTAGCCCCAGGGGCTCCTACGAGCAGTACTTC	CSASPRGSYEQYF
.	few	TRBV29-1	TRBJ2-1	TGCAGCGTTGGGGCGTATGAGCAGTTCTTC	CSVGAYEQFF
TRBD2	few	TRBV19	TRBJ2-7	TGTGCCAGTGGAACTAGCGGGACCATTAACGAGCAGTACTTC	CASGTSGTINEQYF
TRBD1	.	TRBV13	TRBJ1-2	TGTGCCAGCAGCTTCGGTCCAATGACAGGGCACAACTATGGCTACACCTTC	CASSFGPMTGHNYGYTF
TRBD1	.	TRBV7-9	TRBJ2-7	TGTGCCAGCAGCACACAGGGGGCCACGGCGATCTACGAGCAGTACTTC	CASSTQGATAIYEQYF
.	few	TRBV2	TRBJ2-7	TGTGCCAGCAGTGAAGGTAGCGGAAATTCCTACGAGCAGCACTTC	CASSEGSGNSYEQHF
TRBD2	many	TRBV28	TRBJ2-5	TGTGCCAGCGGAAGGGGACTAGCGGGAGGAGAGACCCAGTACTTC	CASGRGLAGGETQYF
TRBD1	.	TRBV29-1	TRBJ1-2	TGCAGCGACCGACAGGGAGTTGGCTACACCTTC	CSDRQGVGYTF
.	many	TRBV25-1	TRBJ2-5	TGTGCCAGCAGTGAAGCGGGAAAAGAGACCCAGTACTTC	CASSEAGKETQYF